This T cell receptor beta chain stems from a study of post-analysis software for immune sequencing data. The CDR3 runs to 15 residues. Germline V gene sequence: CDR1 SEHNR, CDR2 FQNEAQ (reference sequence). Tagging with unique molecular identifiers was a feature of the TCR beta cDNA libraries. MiXCR, applied by TCRdb to the PCR reads, yields one record per CDR3 protein. This table holds a few hundred thousand distinct CDR3 sequences, 36% found once. Comments on this clonotype: Antigen unknown. It may be a read error: a sequence one base away is much more abundant.

Study results and limitations: Strong co-clustering by F measure linked samples that shared a preparation batch. Normalized Chao1 diversity in multiple sclerosis patients fell significantly below that of controls. In patients, a few TRBV segments were more frequent than in controls, with TRBV5-6, TRBV5-1 and TRBV20-1 among them.

The sequence derives from a girl between 5 and 17 years old with multiple sclerosis. The chain has TRBV7-9 and TRBJ1-2; D ambiguous. Sequenced sample: blood. As DNA, the CDR3 is TGTACCAGCAGCCCGTCGCCAGCCACGGGAACTGGCTACACCTTC. Protein sequence: CTSSPSPATGTGYTF. Full variable domain (outside the CDR3, taken from reference TRBV7-9 and TRBJ1-2): DTGVSQNPRHKITKRGQNVTFRCDPISEHNRLYWYRQTLGQGPEFLTYFQNEAQLEKSRLLSDRFSAERPKGSFSTLEIQRTEQGDSAMYLCTSSPSPATGTGYTFGSGTRLTVV.